This T cell receptor (beta chain) was retrieved from a study of CD8 T cells in ankylosing spondylitis. Study results and caveats: Seemingly distinctive of ankylosing spondylitis blood was a TCR beta motif formed by eight highly homologous variants.

V was clipped by 5 bases and J by 9 bases; unmatched bases: 18. The CDR3 contains 16 residues. The germline V gene has CDR1 SGHDT and CDR2 YYEEEE. This clonotype has just a few counts. Its antigen is not identified. Making the TCR beta libraries involved quantitative 5'-RACE with molecular barcodes. MiXCR, applied by TCRdb to the 5' RACE reads, yields one record per CDR3 protein. The sample shows 350,000 to 450,000 distinct CDR3 sequences, 20% of them seen only once. Material: blood, either unsorted or a sorted T cell fraction (not recorded which). The sequence was obtained from a male donor with ankylosing spondylitis or in good health (not recorded which). The chain joins TRBV5-6 to TRBJ2-7, with 9 nucleotides matching TRBD1. CDR3 coding DNA: TGTGCCAGCAGTTTCCAGACAGGGGGACCAACTACCGGGCAGTACTTC. It specifies CASSFQTGGPTTGQYF.